The following is a T cell receptor beta chain sequence with its context. This clone was picked up one time. This receptor's antigen is unknown. One base away there is no much larger clone; base qualities are not given. The donors were healthy, HIV-negative adults with no recently reported acute infections or vaccinations. All donors were Caucasian adults living in Nashville, Tennessee, USA. CD4+ T cells were enriched by magnetic negative selection, after which naive cells were positively selected on CD45RA and the negative fraction was taken as the memory subset. After blood collection by leukapheresis, PBMCs were isolated using Ficoll-Histopaque density gradient centrifugation and then cryopreserved in the vapor phase of liquid nitrogen. Analytical flow cytometry was used to check the purity and quantity of each magnetically sorted T cell population. Genomic DNA was isolated from every sorted fraction and measured by UV absorbance on a Nanodrop 2000c.

This sample is part of a study of shared clonotypes between healthy human individuals (TCRdb year 2020). Background on the whole study: Three men and a couple of women, aged 18 to 49 years, made up the cohort. Per donor, three plates each were used for CD4 naive and CD4 memory, two for CD8 naive, and one for CD8 memory. Leukapheresis yielded between about 0.94 and 8.9 billion PBMCs per donor. To estimate repertoire size and how much clonotypes are shared between individuals, the study performed deep sequencing of blood TCR repertoires from a few healthy adults. To increase sequencing depth and limit assay-specific biases, TCR repertoire library preparation and sequencing were carried out by different laboratories using diverse techniques. Paper-wide results and their limitations: Rarefaction of sorted-subset datasets indicated incomplete sequencing despite the large sequencing depth. Sharing across a few donors was observed for around 4.8% of naive CD4, over 3% of naive CD8, over 2% of memory CD4, and around 0.4% of memory CD8 clonotypes. Only blood was sampled, and tissue TCR repertoires likely differ from those in blood. Because the study included only a small number of donors, the genetic and exposure-history diversity represented was limited. Naive subsets generally had larger estimated clonotype richness than memory subsets did. Higher generation probabilities were observed for clonotypes shared by all four sorted-subset donors than for non-shared clonotypes. Pairwise subsampling indicated that sequencing depth was expected to affect the degree of clonotype sharing among donors.

Using the deep immunoSEQ assay, multiplex PCR amplified TCR CDR3 regions from genomic DNA. For each cell subset, the extracted genomic DNA was distributed evenly across all wells of several immunoSEQ 96-well plates, and each plate served as one replicate. Each replicate PCR for sorted subsets received about 0.2 ug genomic DNA, equal to roughly 30,000 T cell genomes. Purified libraries were quantified with a Qubit 3.0 fluorometer, sized on a Bioanalyzer 2100, and re-quantified with the KAPA Library Quantification kit. Every immunoSEQ 96-well plate was sequenced on a separate single-read 150-cycle Illumina NextSeq 550 flow cell. The source study handled its data this way. Because only junctional sequences without quality scores were contained in the immunoSEQ output, filtering matching that applied to full-length reads could not be performed. To assign V/J genes and CDR3, sequences were annotated against IMGT germline references using PyIR, a Python wrapper for IgBLAST v1.9. Reads were filtered out if the reads had weak V/J assignments (E-value above 1e-6), no CDR3, stop codons, out-of-frame junctions, or ambiguous translated residues. A V3J clonotype was defined by an identical inferred V gene, J gene, and CDR3 amino acid sequence. Percentage overlap between repertoires was calculated by dividing the number of shared unique clonotypes by the size of the smaller repertoire. Three approaches were used to assess repertoire richness: RTK rarefaction, the Chao1 estimator, and Recon v2.1 estimates of unobserved clonotypes. For all TCRbeta clonotypes obtained by the gDNA method from four donors, generation probabilities were computed with OLGA. The source is immuneACCESS, and TCRdb retained only in-frame sequences with V and J called. Part of the clones is not carried over; for the studies checked, unresolved V genes explain less than half of this, and the remainder is unexplained. V, J and clone size are those of that table, while D and trimming were read from the DNA. The sample includes over a million clones, with around 76% observed a single time. Approximately 1.3% of the sample lies in the top ten.

Source material: memory CD4+ T cells sorted from blood. The cell subset or site label of this sample denotes: CD45RA-negative fraction. This clonotype originated in a man aged 18 to 29 in good health.

The DNA sequence is given as TGTGCCAGCATGTACAGGGGTGGCGAAAAACTGTTTTTT. Its coded protein is CASMYRGGEKLFF. This receptor chain uses TRBV2 and TRBJ1-4, with TRBD1 identical over 7 junction bases. At the junction V is shortened by 7 bases and J by 8 bases; bases outside the gene matches: 7. Including cysteine and phenylalanine, the CDR3 has 13 amino acids. Here the CDR3 DNA is all that survives: 39 bases in frame from base 1. Per the germline V gene, SNHLY is the CDR1 and FYNNEI is the CDR2.